The 25 T cell receptor beta chains below come from one sample, sequenced in a study of early T cells in non-severe SARS-CoV-2 infection. TCRdb recomputed calls from the 5' RACE reads with MiXCR, one row per CDR3 protein. Altogether 95,000 to 150,000 distinct CDR3 sequences are present, 14% to 15% being singletons, with the ten largest covering 20% to 25%. The sequenced sample was whole blood. These receptor sequences come from an adult who was a healthcare worker with PCR-confirmed SARS-CoV-2 infection or an uninfected control (not recorded which).

This clonotype was detected many times. The rearrangement joins TRBV19 to TRBJ1-4; TRBD1 matches 7 bases. The CDR3 sequence is 15 residues long. Trimming cost V 4 bases and J 8 bases; bases outside gene matches: 10. The germline V gene encodes CDR1 LNHDA and CDR2 SQIVND (reference sequence). CDR3 coding DNA: TGTGCCAGTAGTACAGGACAGGCCGTCCGGGAAAAACTGTTTTTT. This codes for CASSTGQAVREKLFF.

The V call is TRBV29-1, the J call TRBJ1-1; D is uncertain. Germline V gene lookup returns CDR1 SQVTM and CDR2 ANQGSEA. This CDR3 is 12 amino acids long. Trimming removed 4 bases from V and 6 bases from J, with 12 bases in between. The CDR3 nucleotides read TGCAGCGTTGTGTGGGTGGAGGCTGAAGCTTTCTTT. Translated: CSVVWVEAEAFF.

This chain joins TRBV18 and TRBJ1-6; D remains ambiguous. From germline, CDR1 is KGHSH and CDR2 LQKENI. Trimming cost V 0 bases and J 5 bases, with 11 bases left between them. This CDR3 region has 16 residues. The CDR3 is CASSPPNSQNNSPLHF. The CDR3 nucleotides read TGTGCCAGCTCACCACCGAATTCACAGAATAATTCACCCCTCCACTTT.

This clonotype was seen repeatedly, ten times or more. A read error may account for a junction end that differs from germline. The genes are TRBV3-1 and TRBJ1-3; D not certain. From germline, CDR1 is LGHDT and CDR2 YNNKEL (reference sequence). CDR3 length equals 13 residues. As DNA, the CDR3 is TGCGCCAGCAGCCCGTCCTCTGGAAACACCATATATTTT. Its translation is CASSPSSGNTIYF.

The CDR3 protein is CASRDRQELYNEQFF. The CDR3 DNA reads as TGTGCCAGCAGGGATCGACAGGAGCTCTACAATGAGCAGTTCTTC. V usage is TRBV7-9 and J usage is TRBJ2-1, with a weak D call TRBD1 (6 bases). The CDR3 has 15 residues. Trimming shortened V by 6 bases and J by 3 bases, and 15 bases separated the two germline ends. Germline V CDR1 and CDR2: SEHNR, FQNEAQ (reference sequence). The full variable domain, rest sourced from reference TRBV7-9 and TRBJ2-1, is DTGVSQNPRHKITKRGQNVTFRCDPISEHNRLYWYRQTLGQGPEFLTYFQNEAQLEKSRLLSDRFSAERPKGSFSTLEIQRTEQGDSAMYLCASRDRQELYNEQFFGPGTRLTVL.

This sequence joins TRBV18 and TRBJ1-3; D is unresolved. The CDR3 is made up of 15 amino acids. Trimming took off 3 bases at V and 1 base at J, with 10 bases between the two ends. Germline V gene lookup returns CDR1 KGHSH and CDR2 LQKENI. The CDR3, as DNA: TGTGCCAGCTCACCCAGTGAGGTGTCTGGAAACACCATATATTTT. It yields the protein CASSPSEVSGNTIYF.

This clonotype was counted ten times or more. The V gene is TRBV5-1, the J gene TRBJ1-1, with 7 bases lining up with TRBD1. The CDR3 loop spans 15 amino acids. J was trimmed by 5 bases and V by 4 bases; bases with no gene match: 11. CDR1 is SGHRS and CDR2 is YFSETQ in the germline V gene. The CDR3 DNA is TGCGCCAGCAGCCTCGAGAACTACAGGGGAACTGAAGCTTTCTTT. It translates to CASSLENYRGTEAFF.

Regarding this clonotype: At one of its ends the junction is not consistent with the germline gene, which may arise from a read error. The chain carries TRBV19 and TRBJ1-5; a possible D gene is TRBD1 (6 bases). Germline CDR1 reads LNHDA; CDR2 reads SQIVND (reference sequence). The CDR3 runs 12 residues. The CDR3 region is CASSPTGQPQHF. The CDR3 DNA reads TGTGCCAGTAGCCCCACAGGACAGCCTCAGCATTTT.

The chain carries TRBV30 and TRBJ1-5; TRBD1 is a possible D gene (6 bases). The germline V gene encodes CDR1 GTSNPN and CDR2 SVGIG (reference sequence). The germline V and J ends were trimmed by 0 bases and 4 bases, with 13 bases remaining between them. CDR3 length equals 15 residues. The CDR3 DNA follows: TGTGCCTGGAGTGTACCCCTGGACAGAAATCAGCCCCAGCATTTT. It codes for CAWSVPLDRNQPQHF.

The rearrangement joins TRBV30 to TRBJ2-5; TRBD1 agrees at 7 bases. The CDR3 has 15 residues. Germline assignment: CDR1 GTSNPN and CDR2 SVGIG (reference sequence). V lost 3 bases and J lost 0; bases outside the gene matches: 7. The CDR3 protein is CAWRDRQGYQETQYF. The DNA for the CDR3 is TGTGCCTGGAGGGACCGACAGGGATACCAAGAGACCCAGTACTTC.

The chain joins TRBV29-1 to TRBJ1-2; D remains ambiguous. Trimming removed 6 bases from V and 5 bases from J, with 19 bases in between. The CDR3 spans 14 residues. Germline loops: CDR1 SQVTM, CDR2 ANQGSEA. DNA of the CDR3: TGCAGCGTCGAGGGTGGTCAGAACTCATATGGCTACACCTTC. The encoded protein is CSVEGGQNSYGYTF. The full variable domain, its missing parts supplied by reference TRBV29-1 and TRBJ1-2, is SAVISQKPSRDICQRGTSLTIQCQVDSQVTMMFWYRQQPGQSLTLIATANQGSEATYESGFVIDKFPISRPNLTFSTLTVSNMSPEDSSIYLCSVEGGQNSYGYTFGSGTRLTVV.

This clonotype has ten or more counts. The chain couples TRBV2 to TRBJ2-1; no clear D gene. The germline gives CDR1 SNHLY, CDR2 FYNNEI. The V gene lost 4 bases and the J gene lost 10 bases, with 8 bases spanning the gap. CDR3 length: 11 amino acids. The CDR3 DNA reads as TGTGCCAGCAGTGTTCTGGAGGAGCAGTTCTTC. This gives the protein CASSVLEEQFF. The full variable domain, in which reference TRBV2 and TRBJ2-1 provide the parts outside the CDR3, is EPEVTQTPSHQVTQMGQEVILRCVPISNHLYFYWYRQILGQKVEFLVSFYNNEISEKSEIFDDQFSVERPDGSNFTLKIRSTKLEDSAMYFCASSVLEEQFFGPGTRLTVL.

There are a few counts of this clonotype. The chain carries TRBV7-3 and TRBJ2-4; D gene unclear. Germline loops: CDR1 SGHTA, CDR2 FQGTGA. The V end lost 3 bases, the J end lost 8 bases, and 11 bases lay between the germline ends. This CDR3 spans 13 amino acids. DNA for the CDR3: TGTGCCAGCAGCTTCCGCCATGAGGACATTCAGTACTTC. Translation gives CASSFRHEDIQYF.

The table lists this clonotype with a few counts. CDR3 DNA: TGTGCCATCGGGGACAAAGTACTCTACGAGCAGTACTTC. Translation: CAIGDKVLYEQYF. The V and J genes are TRBV10-3 and TRBJ2-7, with TRBD1 as a possible D gene (6 bases). V lost 8 bases to trimming and J lost 3 bases, with 14 bases between them. Germline CDR1 is ENHRY and CDR2 is SYGVKD. CDR3 size: 13 residues.

This clonotype has just a few counts. The chain couples TRBV24-1 to TRBJ2-1; 9 nucleotides match TRBD1. This CDR3 is 16 amino acids long. J was trimmed by 3 bases and V by 2 bases; bases with no gene match: 4. The germline gives CDR1 KGHDR, CDR2 SFDVKD. CDR3 amino acids: CATSDSGTGHYNEQFF. The CDR3 DNA reads as TGTGCCACCAGTGATTCAGGGACAGGGCACTACAATGAGCAGTTCTTC.

V gene TRBV5-4 combines with J gene TRBJ2-1; maybe TRBD2 (7 bases). Trimming left V 4 bases short and J 0 bases short, with 17 bases between. CDR1 and CDR2 from the germline V gene are SGHNT and YYREEE (reference sequence). The CDR3 extends over 17 amino acids. The CDR3 nucleotides are TGTGCCAGCAGCCCAGGGCGGGGGCTTAGCTCCTACAATGAGCAGTTCTTC. It codes for CASSPGRGLSSYNEQFF.

This clonotype showed up many times. The chain links TRBV10-3 to TRBJ1-3; D is unclear. CDR3 length equals 12 residues. CDR1 is ENHRY and CDR2 is SYGVKD in the germline V gene. V shed 3 bases and J shed 4 bases, with 4 bases lying between them. The CDR3 DNA reads as TGTGCCATCAGTGATCAAGGAAACACCATATATTTT. It encodes CAISDQGNTIYF.

This chain links TRBV3-1 with TRBJ2-7, with TRBD2 matching 9 bases. With V trimmed by 8 bases and J by 2 bases, 13 bases remained unmatched. The CDR3 is 16 amino acids. Per the germline V gene, CDR1 is LGHDT and CDR2 is YNNKEL (reference sequence). For the CDR3, the DNA is TGTGCCAGCTCGGCCCAGAGCGGGGGGCCCACCTACGAGCAGTACTTC. This gives the protein CASSAQSGGPTYEQYF.

There are a few counts of this clonotype. V and J are TRBV4-1 and TRBJ2-1; no definite D call. Germline CDR1 and CDR2: MGHRA and YSYEKL. This CDR3 comprises 13 residues. Deletions cut 4 bases from V and 3 bases from J, with 7 bases between. CDR3 nucleotide sequence: TGCGCCAGCAGCCCCGACAACTACAATGAGCAGTTCTTC. Its translation: CASSPDNYNEQFF.

This clonotype has just a few counts. The chain joins TRBV4-1 to TRBJ1-2; D remains unclear. The CDR3 spans 15 residues. V was cut by 0 bases and J by 4 bases, with 12 bases left in between. The germline gives CDR1 MGHRA, CDR2 YSYEKL. CDR3 bases: TGCGCCAGCAGCCAAGATCGGGCCGGGTCCTATGGCTACACCTTC. This gives the protein CASSQDRAGSYGYTF.

The chain combines TRBV5-5 with TRBJ1-2; D is unclear. The V gene lost 0 bases and the J gene lost 4 bases, with 13 bases spanning the gap. Germline-derived CDR1 and CDR2 are SGHKS and YYEKEE (reference sequence). The length of the CDR3 is 15 residues. This chain's CDR3 is CASSLDGSWSYGYTF. CDR3 sequence (DNA): TGTGCCAGCAGCTTGGATGGCAGCTGGTCCTATGGCTACACCTTC.

This clonotype was counted between two and nine times. The chain couples TRBV4-1 to TRBJ1-1, with no clear D. Germline assignment: CDR1 MGHRA and CDR2 YSYEKL. The CDR3 spans 17 residues. Deletions cut 0 bases from V and 9 bases from J, with 23 bases between. The CDR3 DNA sequence: TGCGCCAGCAGCCAAGATTTTGGGCAGGCCTCCTTGTGGAAAGCTTTCTTT. Protein sequence: CASSQDFGQASLWKAFF.

The chain joins TRBV5-5 to TRBJ1-4; perhaps TRBD1 as D (5 bases). Germline CDR1 is SGHKS and CDR2 is YYEKEE (reference sequence). This CDR3 contains 14 residues. Trimming removed 5 bases at V and 8 bases at J, with 16 bases between. The DNA for the CDR3 is TGTGCCAGCAGATTTGGGGGGAACGACGAAAAACTGTTTTTT. It encodes CASRFGGNDEKLFF.

This clonotype was seen a handful of times. The rearrangement joins TRBV6-5 to TRBJ1-1; TRBD1 is a possible D gene (5 bases). The V gene's germline CDR1 is MNHEY and CDR2 SVGAGI. The ends were cut back, 5 bases at V and 6 bases at J, with 22 bases in the middle. This CDR3 is built from 16 residues. In DNA form, the CDR3 reads TGTGCCAGCAGTCGACTGCGGGGGGTTATGATCGCTGAAGCTTTCTTT. It specifies CASSRLRGVMIAEAFF.

The genes are TRBV18 and TRBJ2-5, with D unresolved. Germline V gene sequence: CDR1 KGHSH, CDR2 LQKENI. This CDR3 spans 12 amino acids. The germline V and J ends were trimmed by 3 bases and 5 bases, with 7 bases remaining between them. DNA of the CDR3: TGTGCCAGCTCACCCAGTTATGAGACCCAGTACTTC. This translates into CASSPSYETQYF.